The rows below give T cell receptor beta chains drawn from one sample of a study of blood T cells in healthy people across ages. MiXCR was run by TCRdb on the 5' RACE reads, yielding one entry per CDR3 protein. Of roughly 1.5 million distinct CDR3 sequences listed, under 55% are singletons. Sequencing was done on a sample of blood. These receptors were collected from a woman between 18 and 30 years old in good health. CDR3s include the opening cysteine and the closing phenylalanine or tryptophan.

V: TRBV28
J: TRBJ2-3
CDR3: CASSLNSWTGSTDTQYF

V: TRBV28
J: TRBJ2-7
CDR3: CASSLRGSRSHEQYF

V: TRBV7-2
J: TRBJ2-3
CDR3: CASSLDRGWTDTQYF

V: TRBV6-2/TRBV6-3
J: TRBJ2-1
CDR3: CASKIMGFDNEQFF

V: TRBV27
J: TRBJ1-1
CDR3: CASSPGSITPEAFF

V: TRBV9
J: TRBJ2-3
CDR3: CASSSPRFGSGRSTDTQYF

V: TRBV5-1
J: TRBJ1-2
CDR3: CASSLEAGKYGYTF

V: TRBV6-6
J: TRBJ2-1
CDR3: CASRQQGAGYEQFF

V: TRBV5-1
J: TRBJ2-1
CDR3: CASSLAVSGGYNEQFF

V: TRBV20-1
J: TRBJ2-7
CDR3: CSAPTGYEQYF